This TCR beta chain was recorded in a study of T cell responses to AZD1222 COVID-19 vaccine. The study, taken as a whole, reports: Spike-specific TCR breadth and depth both grew after two AZD1222 doses. Researchers report vaccine-associated CD4 TCRs spanning spike, with dominance at 160-218 and 743-854.

The germline gives CDR1 MRHNA, CDR2 SNTAGT. CDR3 length: 15 amino acids. V shed 0 bases and J shed 4 bases, with 13 bases lying between them. Generated by immunoSEQ multiplex PCR, the TCRdb table keeps only in-frame clones and is missing some. This sample has roughly 160,000 clones, with 90% found just once. Concerning this clone: Its antigen is as yet unknown.

V usage is TRBV6-4 and J usage is TRBJ2-7; D possibly matches TRBD1 or TRBD2 (5 bases each). The sample here was peripheral blood, taken on day 0 of AZD1222 vaccination. The origin of this receptor is an adult in good health. The CDR3 region has the DNA TGTGCCAGCAGTGACTCCGGGGCGGTTATATACGAGCAGTACTTC. Encoded protein: CASSDSGAVIYEQYF.